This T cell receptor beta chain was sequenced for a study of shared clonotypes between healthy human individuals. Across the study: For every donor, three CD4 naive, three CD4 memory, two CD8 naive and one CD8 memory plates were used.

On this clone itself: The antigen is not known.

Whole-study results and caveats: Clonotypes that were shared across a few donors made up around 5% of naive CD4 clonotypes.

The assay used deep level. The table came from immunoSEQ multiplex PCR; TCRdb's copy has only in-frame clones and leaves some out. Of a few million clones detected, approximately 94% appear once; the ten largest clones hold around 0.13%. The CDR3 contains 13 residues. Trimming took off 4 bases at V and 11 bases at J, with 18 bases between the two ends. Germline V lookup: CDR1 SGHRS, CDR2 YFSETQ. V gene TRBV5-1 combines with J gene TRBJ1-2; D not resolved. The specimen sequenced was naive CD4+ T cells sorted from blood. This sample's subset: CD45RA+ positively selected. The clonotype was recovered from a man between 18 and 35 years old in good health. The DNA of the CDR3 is TGCGCCAGCAGCGTCCGGGAGCTCAGCGGGTACACCTTC. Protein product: CASSVRELSGYTF.